The text below deals with one T cell receptor beta chain. Its cognate antigen is unknown. The sequence runs out 3 residues before the end of the CDR3; the remainder is reconstructed from the germline J gene. The sample belongs to a study of T cells in women clearing cervical HPV infection. On the study more broadly: Donors had HPV16-related CIN3 or worse; 2 had invasive cancer.

The germline V gene has CDR1 MNHEY and CDR2 SMNVEV (reference sequence). The CDR3 has 14 residues. J was trimmed by 4 bases and V by 0 bases; bases with no gene match: 2. The study, taken as a whole, reports: Repertoire richness, not evenness, was significantly elevated in CIN3+ cases versus controls.

Profiling relied on immunoSEQ multiplex PCR, and the TCRdb table lists in-frame clones only, not all of them. The listing contains 25,000 to 35,000 clones. This chain joins TRBV27 and TRBJ1-2; 7 bases line up with TRBD1. Sample: blood buffy coat. The sequence came from a woman aged 18 to 75 with a cervical HPV16 infection that either progressed to CIN3+ or cleared (not recorded which). The sequenced CDR3 bases are TGTGCCAGCAGTTTATCTCAGGGGGTCTATGGC. This codes for CASSLSQGVYG. The entire CDR3 protein is CASSLSQGVYGYTF.